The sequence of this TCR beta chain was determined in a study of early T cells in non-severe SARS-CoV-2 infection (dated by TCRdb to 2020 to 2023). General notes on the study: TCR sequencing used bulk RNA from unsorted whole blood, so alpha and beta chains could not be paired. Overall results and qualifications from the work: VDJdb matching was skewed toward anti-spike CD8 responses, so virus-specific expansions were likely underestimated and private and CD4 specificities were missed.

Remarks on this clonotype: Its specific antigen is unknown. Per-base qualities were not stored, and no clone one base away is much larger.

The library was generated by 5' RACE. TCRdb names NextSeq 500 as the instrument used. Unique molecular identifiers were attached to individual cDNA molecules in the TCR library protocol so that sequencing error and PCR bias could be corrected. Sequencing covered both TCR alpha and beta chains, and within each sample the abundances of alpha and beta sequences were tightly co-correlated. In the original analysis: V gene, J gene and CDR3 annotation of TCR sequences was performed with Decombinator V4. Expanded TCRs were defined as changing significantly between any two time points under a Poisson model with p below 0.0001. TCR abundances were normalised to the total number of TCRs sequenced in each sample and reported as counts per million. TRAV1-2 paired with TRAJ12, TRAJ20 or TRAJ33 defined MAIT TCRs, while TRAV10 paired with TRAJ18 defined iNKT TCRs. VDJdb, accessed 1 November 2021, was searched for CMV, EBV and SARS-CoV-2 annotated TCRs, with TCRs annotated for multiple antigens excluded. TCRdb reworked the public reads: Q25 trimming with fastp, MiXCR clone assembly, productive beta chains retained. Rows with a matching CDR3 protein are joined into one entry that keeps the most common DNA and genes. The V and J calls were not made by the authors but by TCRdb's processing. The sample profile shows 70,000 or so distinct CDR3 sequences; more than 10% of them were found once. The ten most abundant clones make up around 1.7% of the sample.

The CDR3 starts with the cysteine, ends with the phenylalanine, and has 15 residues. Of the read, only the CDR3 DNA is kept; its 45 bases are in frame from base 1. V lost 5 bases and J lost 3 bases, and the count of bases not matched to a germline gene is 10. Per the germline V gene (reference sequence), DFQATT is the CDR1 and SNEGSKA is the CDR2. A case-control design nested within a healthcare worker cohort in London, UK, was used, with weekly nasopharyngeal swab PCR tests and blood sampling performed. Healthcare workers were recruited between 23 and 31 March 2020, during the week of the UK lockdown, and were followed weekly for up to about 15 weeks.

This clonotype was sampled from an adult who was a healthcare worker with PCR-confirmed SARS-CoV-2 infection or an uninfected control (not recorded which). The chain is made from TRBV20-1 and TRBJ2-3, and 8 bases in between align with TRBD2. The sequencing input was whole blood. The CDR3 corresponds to CSAPPRGEATDTQYF. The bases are TGCAGTGCTCCCCCGCGGGGGGAGGCGACAGATACGCAGTATTTT.